These T cell receptor beta chains were read from a single sample in a study of T cell repertoires in cytomegalovirus infection. TCRdb used MiXCR to reprocess the reads, holding one entry per CDR3 protein. This sample yields 230,000 or so distinct CDR3 sequences, of which over 15% are seen a single time; around half belongs to the top ten. Sequenced: CD8+ T cells from PBMCs. Source of these receptors: a human donor in good health (CMV status not recorded). Some clones in this sample may be carry-over from other donors' samples. Each CDR3 is given with its conserved first and last residue. A D gene is named only where the DNA matches it firmly. Some rows have no size entry. The others give once, few or many, or a class for an expanded clone.

d_call	clone_size	v_call	cdr3_length	j_call	cdr3_nt	cdr3_aa
.	many	TRBV2	18	TRBJ1-5	TGTGCCAGCAGTAGCCCCTCCCGGATAGCGCCTGGGAATCAGCCCCAGCATTTT	CASSSPSRIAPGNQPQHF
.	.	TRBV29-1	15	TRBJ2-7	TGCAGCGTTGAGAACAGGGAGAGCAGCTCCTACGAGCAGTACTTC	CSVENRESSSYEQYF
.	.	TRBV9	15	TRBJ2-3	TGTGCCAGCAGGAAGACTGGTGGAAGCACAGATACGCAGTATTTT	CASRKTGGSTDTQYF
.	.	TRBV24-1	13	TRBJ2-7	TGTGCCACCAGTGACCAACTAGCAAACGAGCAGTACTTC	CATSDQLANEQYF
.	few	TRBV5-4	14	TRBJ2-6	TGTGCCAGCAGTGGTCCCACGCGGGCCAACGTCCTGACTTTC	CASSGPTRANVLTF
.	.	TRBV6-6	15	TRBJ2-7	TGTGCCAGCAGTTACTCGACGGGGGACGAGAACGAGCAGTACTTC	CASSYSTGDENEQYF
TRBD2	many	TRBV20-1	15	TRBJ2-7	TGCAGTGCTAGAGGACTAGCGGGGGGAACAAACGAGCAGTACTTC	CSARGLAGGTNEQYF
TRBD1	few	TRBV27	12	TRBJ1-1	TGTGCCAGCAGTCCGGCAGGACAGGGGGTTTTCTTT	CASSPAGQGVFF
.	many	TRBV7-9	13	TRBJ2-5	TGTGCCAGCAGCTTGACAGAGGTAGAGACCCAGTACTTC	CASSLTEVETQYF
.	many	TRBV7-2	14	TRBJ2-7	TGTGCCAGCAGCTTTGGGCTACTCGGCTACGAGCAGTACTTC	CASSFGLLGYEQYF
.	few	TRBV5-5	16	TRBJ2-7	TGTGCCAGCAGCCCGGGTCGGGGGCTGGGGGCCTACGAGCAGTACTTC	CASSPGRGLGAYEQYF
.	many	TRBV7-2	13	TRBJ1-2	TGTGCCAGCAGCCCCCCCTATGACTATGGCTACACCTTC	CASSPPYDYGYTF
.	.	TRBV12-5	15	TRBJ1-5	TGTGCTAGTGGCAACTACGCAGGCCCGGGTCAGCCCCAGCATTTT	CASGNYAGPGQPQHF
.	.	TRBV20-1	13	TRBJ2-1	TGCAGTGCTGTTGATCAAAACTACAATGAGCAGTTCTTC	CSAVDQNYNEQFF
.	.	TRBV12-3/TRBV12-4	13	TRBJ1-2	TGTGCCAGCAGTTTAACCCTACAGGATGGCTACACCTTC	CASSLTLQDGYTF
.	many	TRBV28	13	TRBJ2-5	TGTGCCAGCAGTTTTGCAGGGCTGGAGACCCAGTACTTC	CASSFAGLETQYF
TRBD2	.	TRBV4-3	16	TRBJ2-4	TGCGCCAGCAGCCAGCGGGGGAACAGCGGGGTTGACATTCAGTACTTC	CASSQRGNSGVDIQYF
TRBD2	many	TRBV7-2	14	TRBJ2-7	TGTGCCAGCACCTGGACTAGCGGGGATTACGAGCAGTACTTC	CASTWTSGDYEQYF
TRBD1	many	TRBV7-8	16	TRBJ2-7	TGTGCCAGCAGCTCCTACCCGGGACAGGGGGATATTGGGCAGTACTTC	CASSSYPGQGDIGQYF
.	.	TRBV4-1	14	TRBJ1-2	TGCGCCAGCAGCCAAGTGGGTCTTAACTATGGCTACACCTTC	CASSQVGLNYGYTF
.	.	TRBV7-9	15	TRBJ2-1	TGTGCCAGCAGCTTTGAGTCCCATACCTACAATGAGCAGTTCTTC	CASSFESHTYNEQFF
.	.	TRBV6-2/TRBV6-3	13	TRBJ2-5	TGTGCCAGCAGGTCACCAGAACTGGGGACCCAGTACTTC	CASRSPELGTQYF
.	.	TRBV28	14	TRBJ2-7	TGTGCCAGCAGTCGACTAGTCAACCACTACGAGCAGTACTTC	CASSRLVNHYEQYF
.	.	TRBV28	15	TRBJ1-6	TGTGCCAGCAGCAAATTTAGCTCCTATAATTCACCCCTCCACTTT	CASSKFSSYNSPLHF
.	.	TRBV27	16	TRBJ2-3	TGTGCCAGCAGTCTCCGACAGGTTCCGAGCACAGATACGCAGTATTTT	CASSLRQVPSTDTQYF
.	few	TRBV3-1	14	TRBJ2-3	TGTGCCAGCAGCCATCGATCAGGAGGTGATACGCAGTATTTT	CASSHRSGGDTQYF
.	few	TRBV5-1	17	TRBJ1-1	TGCGCCAGCAGCTTGGCCGCAGGGGTACGGGTTAACACTGAAGCTTTCTTT	CASSLAAGVRVNTEAFF
TRBD1	.	TRBV7-9	14	TRBJ1-2	TGTGCCAGCAGCTCCGGGACAGGGTTCCATGGCTACACCTTC	CASSSGTGFHGYTF
.	once	TRBV6-2/TRBV6-3	16	TRBJ1-5	TGTGCCAGCAGCCCCCCCCGGGCAGGGGGCAATCAGCCCCAGCATTTT	CASSPPRAGGNQPQHF
TRBD1	many	TRBV7-6	15	TRBJ1-1	TGTGCCAGCAGCCAAGCCGGACAGGGGGTCACTGAAGCTTTCTTT	CASSQAGQGVTEAFF
TRBD1	few	TRBV27	16	TRBJ2-7	TGTGCCAGCAGTTTGATCCCGGGACAGGGATCCTACGAGCAGTACTTC	CASSLIPGQGSYEQYF
.	.	TRBV20-1	14	TRBJ1-2	TGCAGTGCTACTTCAGGTGCTTCTAAGTATGGCTACACCTTC	CSATSGASKYGYTF
TRBD1	.	TRBV15	15	TRBJ1-2	TGTGCCACCAGCGGGGGGACAGGCGAGTTCTATGGCTACACCTTC	CATSGGTGEFYGYTF
.	many	TRBV19	13	TRBJ2-1	TGTGCCAGTCGATCGGGCCAATACAATGAGCAGTTCTTC	CASRSGQYNEQFF
.	many	TRBV7-9	15	TRBJ1-4	TGTGCCAGCAGCTTAGACCGAACAACTAATGAAAAACTGTTTTTT	CASSLDRTTNEKLFF
.	.	TRBV4-1	12	TRBJ1-2	TGCGCCAGCAGCCAAGACTCCGGCGGCTACACCTTC	CASSQDSGGYTF